Listed here are 18 T cell receptor beta chains from one sample, sequenced in a study of radiotherapy plus CTLA-4 blockade in lung cancer (dated by TCRdb to about 2018). The library was built by means of the immunoSEQ multiplex PCR assay. The source is immuneACCESS, and TCRdb retained only in-frame sequences with V and J called. Part of the clones is not carried over; for the studies checked, unresolved V genes explain less than half of this, and the remainder is unexplained. Recorded for this sample are over 85,000 clones; approximately 82% of them occurred a single time. Of the sample, roughly 23% is held by the ten largest clones. This specimen was peripheral blood, taken from a patient treated with radiotherapy plus ipilimumab. The receptors shown here come from a human donor with non-small cell lung cancer that progressed on radiotherapy plus ipilimumab.

The chain recombines TRBV30 with TRBJ1-3; possible D gene TRBD1, 6 bases. This CDR3 is 12 amino acids long. CDR1 is GTSNPN and CDR2 is SVGIG in the germline V gene (reference sequence). V was clipped by 6 bases and J by 7 bases, with 13 bases between them. The CDR3 loop is CACGQPFNTIYF. The CDR3 bases are TGTGCCTGCGGACAGCCGTTCAACACCATATATTTT.

The CDR3 nucleotides read TGCGCCAGCAGCTCAACACTAGCGGGAGGAGCAGATACGCAGTATTTT. It encodes CASSSTLAGGADTQYF. The V gene is TRBV5-1, the J gene TRBJ2-3; 12 nucleotides align to TRBD2. Germline V gene sequence: CDR1 SGHRS, CDR2 YFSETQ. The junction had 6 bases not matched to a gene; V was cut back by 3 bases and J by 4 bases. CDR3 length equals 16 residues.

This clone was seen once. The V call is TRBV29-1, the J call TRBJ1-4; maybe TRBD1 (5 bases). In germline, CDR1 is SQVTM, CDR2 ANQGSEA. Trimming pared 5 bases from V and 0 bases from J, leaving 10 bases between. This CDR3 region has 14 residues. This chain's CDR3 is CSVRQRATNEKLFF. In DNA form, the CDR3 reads TGCAGCGTTAGACAGCGAGCAACTAATGAAAAACTGTTTTTT.

The chain has TRBV4-1 and TRBJ2-7; the D is unclear. CDR3 length equals 13 residues. Per the germline V gene, CDR1 is MGHRA and CDR2 is YSYEKL. V lost 2 bases and J 7 bases, leaving 12 bases between the germline ends. The CDR3 nucleotides are TGCGCCAGCAGCCAATCCATCCCCGGTGAGCAGTACTTC. Its protein product is CASSQSIPGEQYF.

This clone was recorded a few times. The rearrangement uses TRBV19 and TRBJ2-3; no clear D gene. The CDR3 totals 14 residues. Trimming stripped 7 bases from V and 1 base from J, with 12 bases between. CDR1 is LNHDA and CDR2 is SQIVND in the germline V gene (reference sequence). The CDR3 sequence: CASNPSPRTDTQYF. The DNA for the CDR3 is TGTGCCAGTAATCCGAGCCCCCGCACAGATACGCAGTATTTT.

The DNA of the CDR3 is TGTGCCAGCAGTGAAGCGCTTCTAGTTCCGGGCGGCTACACCTTC. This encodes CASSEALLVPGGYTF. The rearrangement links TRBV6-1 to TRBJ1-2; D gene ambiguous. Germline assignment: CDR1 MNHNS and CDR2 SASEGT. The CDR3 consists of 15 residues. V was pared by 0 bases and J by 8 bases, with 16 bases between.

This clone was detected a few times. The J gene is TRBJ2-1, the V gene TRBV5-1; TRBD2 matches at 10 bases. With V trimmed by 4 bases and J by 7 bases, 11 bases remained unmatched. Germline CDR1 SGHRS, CDR2 YFSETQ. There are 16 residues in the CDR3. CDR3 residues: CASSPLLAGAGNEQFF. The CDR3 DNA is TGCGCCAGCAGCCCACTGCTAGCGGGAGCGGGTAATGAGCAGTTCTTC. Full variable domain (missing parts from reference TRBV5-1 and TRBJ2-1): KAGVTQTPRYLIKTRGQQVTLSCSPISGHRSVSWYQQTPGQGLQFLFEYFSETQRNKGNFPGRFSGRQFSNSRSEMNVSTLELGDSALYLCASSPLLAGAGNEQFFGPGTRLTVL.

This rearrangement joins TRBV27 to TRBJ2-1; D not certain. The V gene lost 4 bases and the J gene lost 5 bases, with 12 bases spanning the gap. The CDR3 totals 14 residues. The germline V gene encodes CDR1 MNHEY and CDR2 SMNVEV (reference sequence). The CDR3 loop reads CASSSRRTNNEQFF. The CDR3 DNA reads as TGTGCCAGCAGTTCTAGACGAACAAACAATGAGCAGTTCTTC.

This rearrangement joins TRBV6-5 to TRBJ2-7; tentatively, D is TRBD2 (5 bases). V lost 0 bases to trimming and J lost 5 bases, with 17 bases between them. The germline CDR1 and CDR2 sequences are MNHEY and SVGAGI. This CDR3 comprises 16 residues. The CDR3 sequence: CASSYSSTNPRHEQYV. The CDR3 nucleotides are TGTGCCAGCAGTTACTCGTCGACTAACCCCCGGCACGAGCAGTACGTC.

The J gene is TRBJ2-3, the V gene TRBV29-1; perhaps TRBD1 as D (5 bases). The V end was cut by 5 bases, the J end by 6 bases, with 12 bases between. The CDR3 is made up of 12 amino acids. CDR1 and CDR2 (germline): SQVTM, ANQGSEA. The CDR3 region is CSVPDSRDTQYF. In DNA form, the CDR3 reads TGCAGCGTTCCAGACAGCAGGGATACGCAGTATTTT.

The chain combines TRBV11-2 with TRBJ1-4; TRBD1 matches at 7 bases. V shed 4 bases, J shed 1 base, and the junction held 3 bases outside the gene matches. Germline V gene lookup returns CDR1 SGHAT and CDR2 FQNNGV. CDR3 length: 15 amino acids. In DNA, the CDR3 is TGTGCCAGCAGCTCCAGGGGGTTAACTAATGAAAAACTGTTTTTT. Its translation: CASSSRGLTNEKLFF. The full variable domain, its missing parts supplied by reference TRBV11-2 and TRBJ1-4, is EAGVAQSPRYKIIEKRQSVAFWCNPISGHATLYWYQQILGQGPKLLIQFQNNGVVDDSQLPKDRFSAERLKGVDSTLKIQPAKLEDSAVYLCASSSRGLTNEKLFFGSGTQLSVL.

This clone has more than one count but fewer than ten. The chain employs TRBV10-3 and TRBJ2-7; a weak D match, TRBD1 (7 bases). V was shortened by 6 bases and J by 7 bases, with 16 bases between the two germline ends. Germline CDR1 and CDR2: ENHRY and SYGVKD. This CDR3 has 13 residues. CDR3 sequence reads: CAISHGGGREQYF. The CDR3, as DNA: TGTGCCATCAGCCATGGAGGGGGCAGGGAGCAGTACTTC.

The chain has TRBV13 and TRBJ2-3; no clear D. Trimming stripped 0 bases from V and 1 base from J, with 5 bases between. The CDR3 is made up of 14 amino acids. Per the germline V gene, CDR1 is PRHDT and CDR2 is FYEKMQ (reference sequence). The DNA for the CDR3 is TGTGCCAGCAGCTTAGGGGTGGGCACAGATACGCAGTATTTT. Translated, it gives CASSLGVGTDTQYF.

This clone occurred once. V is TRBV9 and J is TRBJ2-4; possibly TRBD1 for D (5 bases). CDR1 is SGDLS and CDR2 is YYNGEE in the germline V gene. There are 15 residues in the CDR3. V was cut by 0 bases and J by 6 bases, with 13 bases left in between. The CDR3 spells CASSVESSGSNIQYF. As DNA, the CDR3 is TGTGCCAGCAGCGTAGAGAGCTCAGGGTCAAACATTCAGTACTTC.

The rearrangement uses TRBV25-1 and TRBJ2-3, with D perhaps assigned TRBD1 or TRBD2 (5 bases each). CDR1 and CDR2 (germline): MGHDK, SYGVNS. V lost 2 bases to trimming and J lost 4 bases, with 7 bases between them. The CDR3 covers 13 residues. The CDR3 spells CASSEGGADTQYF. CDR3 nucleotides: TGTGCCAGCAGTGAAGGGGGAGCAGATACGCAGTATTTT.

The chain is built from TRBV5-6 and TRBJ1-1, with 9 bases lining up with TRBD1. Losses at the gene ends were 5 bases for V and 10 bases for J; bases not matched to a gene: 6. Germline CDR1 is SGHDT and CDR2 is YYEEEE. The CDR3 consists of 12 residues. The CDR3 reads CASRVQGAGAFF. The CDR3 region has the DNA TGTGCCAGCAGGGTACAGGGGGCTGGAGCTTTCTTT.

This chain uses TRBV19 with TRBJ2-7, with D unclear. CDR1 and CDR2 (germline): LNHDA, SQIVND (reference sequence). V lost 6 bases and J lost 4, with 28 bases in between. The CDR3 covers 18 residues. For the CDR3, the DNA is TGTGCCAGTAGCCCGCCCCCTACCGCAGTGCAAAGAGAATACGAGCAGTACTTC. It is translated as CASSPPPTAVQREYEQYF.

In this sample, this clone turned up once. This sequence joins TRBV7-3 and TRBJ2-2; the D is unclear. Germline V gene data show CDR1 as SGHTA and CDR2 as FQGTGA. V was trimmed by 2 bases and J by 1 base, leaving 11 bases between them. This CDR3 region has 16 residues. CDR3 sequence: CASSLDRPENTGELFF. Here the CDR3 DNA reads TGTGCCAGCAGCTTAGACCGCCCGGAGAACACCGGGGAGCTGTTTTTT.